This is a list of T cell receptor beta chains from one sample in a study of identical twins. TCRdb processed the 5' RACE reads anew with MiXCR; each CDR3 protein has one entry. Of about 660,000 distinct CDR3 sequences in the sample, 8.5% to 9.5% were seen once. This same sample was also taken into another study, of yellow fever vaccine responses in identical twins.

The sequenced material came from PBMCs. These TCRs come from a woman aged 18-29 years in good health. Each CDR3 is given with its conserved first and last residue.

J gene: TRBJ2-3; V gene: TRBV30; CDR3 protein: CAWSVQGGTDTQYF
J gene: TRBJ2-3; V gene: TRBV11-2; CDR3 protein: CASSFSGLAGGPGTDTQYF
J gene: TRBJ2-1; V gene: TRBV7-3; CDR3 protein: CASSSRLGSYNEQFF
J gene: TRBJ1-4; V gene: TRBV29-1; CDR3 protein: CSAYRGQGEKLFF
J gene: TRBJ2-4; V gene: TRBV7-9; CDR3 protein: CASSPRTEKNIQYF
J gene: TRBJ1-6; V gene: TRBV29-1; CDR3 protein: CSVGSTDNSPLHF
J gene: TRBJ2-2; V gene: TRBV29-1; CDR3 protein: CSGTSGGAGELFF
J gene: TRBJ1-5; V gene: TRBV12-3/TRBV12-4; CDR3 protein: CASHPGRVPKGVSNQPQHF
J gene: TRBJ1-1; V gene: TRBV29-1; CDR3 protein: CSVEDAGGNTEAFF
J gene: TRBJ2-2; V gene: TRBV20-1; CDR3 protein: CSASNLKLGQRNTGELFF
J gene: TRBJ2-7; V gene: TRBV3-1; CDR3 protein: CASSRAYYEQYF
J gene: TRBJ2-7; V gene: TRBV7-8; CDR3 protein: CASTLPGPYEQYF
J gene: TRBJ2-1; V gene: TRBV4-3; CDR3 protein: CASSQDPESGSLNEQFF
J gene: TRBJ1-1; V gene: TRBV5-1; CDR3 protein: CASSPETGVRFGTEAFF
J gene: TRBJ2-5; V gene: TRBV12-3/TRBV12-4; CDR3 protein: CASRLMGQGQETQYF
J gene: TRBJ2-3; V gene: TRBV3-1; CDR3 protein: CASSQDPAGGADTQYF
J gene: TRBJ2-1; V gene: TRBV3-1; CDR3 protein: CASSQVQGENEQFF
J gene: TRBJ2-2; V gene: TRBV5-5; CDR3 protein: CASSLRHFTGELFF
J gene: TRBJ2-7; V gene: TRBV12-3/TRBV12-4; CDR3 protein: CASSLLGWLEQYF
J gene: TRBJ1-1; V gene: TRBV7-9; CDR3 protein: CASSLETVEAFF
J gene: TRBJ2-5; V gene: TRBV24-1; CDR3 protein: CATSDRGTSGTQETQYF
J gene: TRBJ2-1; V gene: TRBV11-1; CDR3 protein: CASSDALTWDRLDEQFF
J gene: TRBJ2-1; V gene: TRBV9; CDR3 protein: CASSVDWGMINEQFF
J gene: TRBJ2-1; V gene: TRBV5-6; CDR3 protein: CASSLVVGEDNEQFF
J gene: TRBJ2-7; V gene: TRBV20-1; CDR3 protein: CSARGTIYEQYF